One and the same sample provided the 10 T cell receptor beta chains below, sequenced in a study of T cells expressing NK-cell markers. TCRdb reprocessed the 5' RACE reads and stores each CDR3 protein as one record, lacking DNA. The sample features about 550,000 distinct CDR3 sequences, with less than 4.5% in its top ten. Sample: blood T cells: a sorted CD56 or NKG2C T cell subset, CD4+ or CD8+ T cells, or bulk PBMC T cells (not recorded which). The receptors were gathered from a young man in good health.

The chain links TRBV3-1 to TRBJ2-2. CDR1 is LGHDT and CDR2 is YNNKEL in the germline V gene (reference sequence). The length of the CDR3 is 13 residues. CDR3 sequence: CASSQAINGELFF.

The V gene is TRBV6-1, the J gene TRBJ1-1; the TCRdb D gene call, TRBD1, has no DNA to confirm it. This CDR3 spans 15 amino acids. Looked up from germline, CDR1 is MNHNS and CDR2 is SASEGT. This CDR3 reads CATSPRTQGNTEAFF.

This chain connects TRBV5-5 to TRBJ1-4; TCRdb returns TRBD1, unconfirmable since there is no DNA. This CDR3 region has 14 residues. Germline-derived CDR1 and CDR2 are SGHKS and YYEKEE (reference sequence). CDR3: CASSLGKGGEKLFF.

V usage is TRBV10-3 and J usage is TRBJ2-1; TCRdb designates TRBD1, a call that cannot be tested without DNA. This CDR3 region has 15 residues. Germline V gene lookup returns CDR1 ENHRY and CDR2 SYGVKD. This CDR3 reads CASGGGYSSYNEQFF.

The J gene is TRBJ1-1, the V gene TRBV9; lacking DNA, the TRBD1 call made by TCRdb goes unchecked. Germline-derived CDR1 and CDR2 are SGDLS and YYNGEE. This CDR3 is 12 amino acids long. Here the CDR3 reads CASSPRGAEAFF.

CDR3: CASSQTGEEKLFF. The chain joins TRBV12-3 or TRBV12-4 to TRBJ1-4; TCRdb's D call, TRBD1, is unchecked because there is no DNA. This CDR3 has 13 residues.

CDR3 protein: CASSSRKPFSYNEQFF. V gene TRBV7-9 combines with J gene TRBJ2-1. This CDR3 is built from 16 residues. Germline CDR1 and CDR2: SEHNR and FQNEAQ (reference sequence).

The CDR3 loop is CASNSMGRGNSPLHF. J is TRBJ1-6 and V is TRBV6-1; TCRdb proposes TRBD1, but this gene call is untestable without DNA. Per germline, CDR1 MNHNS and CDR2 SASEGT. The CDR3 has 15 amino acids.

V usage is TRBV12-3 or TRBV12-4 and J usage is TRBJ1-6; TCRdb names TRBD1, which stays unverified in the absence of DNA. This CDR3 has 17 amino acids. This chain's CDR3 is CASSPSGVGTVASPLHF.

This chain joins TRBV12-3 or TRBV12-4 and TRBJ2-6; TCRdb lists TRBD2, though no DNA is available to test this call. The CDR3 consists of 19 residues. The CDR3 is CASSLVGAGLGRGANVLTF.